These T cell receptor beta chains were read from a single sample in a study of T cells in Graves' hyperthyroidism and ophthalmopathy. TCRdb processed the multiplex PCR reads anew with MiXCR; each CDR3 protein has one entry. The sample has about 620,000 distinct CDR3 sequences; 15% to 20% are singletons. Sequenced: blood. Every receptor here comes from a woman in her twenties or thirties with Graves' hyperthyroidism. The CDR3 runs from the conserved cysteine through the conserved F or W. A D gene is named only where the DNA matches it firmly.

v_call	j_call	d_call	cdr3_length	cdr3_aa
TRBV2	TRBJ2-1	TRBD2	13	CASRSGLENEQFF
TRBV29-1	TRBJ2-1	TRBD1	13	CSVNSWQGDEQFF
TRBV3-1	TRBJ2-7	.	14	CASSLSGYSYEQYF
TRBV12-3/TRBV12-4	TRBJ2-2	TRBD2	15	CASSPSGILTGELFF
TRBV3-1	TRBJ2-1	TRBD2	16	CASSPTGTSGMYEQFF
TRBV5-5	TRBJ2-7	.	16	CASSWRGRGGPYEQYF
TRBV28	TRBJ1-2	.	14	CASSSTTGRGGYTF
TRBV7-6	TRBJ2-2	.	17	CASSFHGGLADTGELFF
TRBV7-9	TRBJ2-3	.	18	CASSFGRGAQLTRDTQYF
TRBV28	TRBJ1-5	TRBD1	16	CASKFRDRYSNQPQHF
TRBV5-6	TRBJ1-4	.	14	CASSFDRSDEKLFF
TRBV20-1	TRBJ2-3	.	12	CSVRLSTDTQYF
TRBV30	TRBJ2-1	.	14	CAWRGRRRVNEQFF
TRBV7-2	TRBJ1-5	.	17	CASSLDIGVSGYQPQHF
TRBV11-2	TRBJ2-2	TRBD2	14	CASSPTSGAGELFF
TRBV13	TRBJ2-7	TRBD2	13	CASSREVSYEQYF
TRBV9	TRBJ2-1	TRBD2	16	CASSPRLAGAGNEQFF
TRBV11-2	TRBJ1-4	TRBD1	19	CASSFGRTGREGDGEKLFF
TRBV5-1	TRBJ2-3	.	14	CASSGGTLGDTQYF
TRBV3-1	TRBJ2-7	.	14	CASSQDIAIYEQYF
TRBV20-1	TRBJ2-3	TRBD2	17	CSARDKTSGASTDTQYF
TRBV9	TRBJ2-7	.	16	CASSDDTDGVTYEQYF
TRBV24-1	TRBJ2-7	.	15	CATSDSRGLTGEQYF
TRBV27	TRBJ2-7	TRBD2	13	CASKPSGTYEQYF
TRBV6-1	TRBJ1-2	TRBD1	13	CASSRTGGLGYTF
TRBV11-3	TRBJ1-1	.	15	CASSHAQTEDGEAFF
TRBV11-3	TRBJ2-7	TRBD2	16	CASSLVGLAVRYEQYF
TRBV12-3/TRBV12-4	TRBJ1-2	.	15	CASSLGRISRYGYTF
TRBV6-2/TRBV6-3	TRBJ2-3	TRBD2	15	CASSYGREGSDTQYF
TRBV7-8	TRBJ1-1	TRBD1	15	CASSLMGQMNTEAFF
TRBV7-2	TRBJ1-2	TRBD1	16	CASSRDSTRTLYGYTF
TRBV9	TRBJ2-7	.	13	CASSYTPSYEQYF
TRBV29-1	TRBJ1-1	TRBD1	13	CSATGNGNTEAFF
TRBV10-2	TRBJ2-5	TRBD2	17	CASRDPGLEAPQETQYF
TRBV15	TRBJ2-2	TRBD2	15	CATAPGLAFNGELFF
TRBV28	TRBJ1-2	.	11	CACGTNYGYTF